The 25 T cell receptor beta chains given below trace back to one sample, sequenced in a study of shared clonotypes between healthy human individuals. Naive CD8 cells comprised CD45RO-negative, CCR7-positively selected cells, excluding terminally differentiated effector memory CD45RA+ cells. TCRdb's copy holds only in-frame clones and misses some; the assay was immunoSEQ multiplex PCR. Of around 1,900,000 clones listed, 90% to 95% are singletons. Sequencing input: naive CD8+ T cells from PBMCs. The receptors shown here come from a man between 18 and 29 years old in good health. Some clones in this sample may be carry-over from other donors' samples.

This clone was counted once. The chain employs TRBV13 and TRBJ1-1; no firm D call. The CDR3 length is 14 residues. Looked up from germline, CDR1 is PRHDT and CDR2 is FYEKMQ (reference sequence). V dropped 5 bases and J dropped 3 bases, with 13 bases sitting between them. Here the CDR3 reads CASSPQVSDTEAFF. DNA for the CDR3: TGTGCCAGCAGCCCCCAGGTTAGTGACACTGAAGCTTTCTTT.

The rearrangement uses TRBV5-5 and TRBJ1-1; D might be TRBD1 (6 bases). V lost 4 bases to trimming and J lost 6 bases, with 16 bases between them. CDR1 and CDR2 (germline): SGHKS, YYEKEE (reference sequence). The CDR3 covers 14 residues. The CDR3 nucleotides read TGTGCCAGCAGCCAACCTAATAACAGGGCTGAAGCTTTCTTT. It yields the protein CASSQPNNRAEAFF.

The chain carries TRBV10-3 and TRBJ1-4; 8 bases match TRBD1. Germline V lookup: CDR1 ENHRY, CDR2 SYGVKD. The CDR3 extends over 17 amino acids. The V and J ends lost 3 bases and 0 bases, in that order; junction bases with no gene match: 6. The CDR3 sequence: CAISDVGQDPTNEKLFF. For the CDR3, the DNA is TGTGCCATCAGTGACGTGGGACAGGATCCAACTAATGAAAAACTGTTTTTT.

The chain couples TRBV23-1 to TRBJ2-5; tentative D call: TRBD1 (6 bases). TRBV23-1 is an open reading frame, and its role is uncertain. There are 14 residues in the CDR3. Between the trimmed V and J ends, which lost 0 bases and 3 bases, there was a span of 8 bases. The CDR3 is CASSQSDSEETQYF. As DNA, the CDR3 is TGCGCCAGCAGTCAATCGGACAGCGAAGAGACCCAGTACTTC.

The gene calls are TRBV6-4 and TRBJ1-1; weak D call: TRBD1 (6 bases). This CDR3 comprises 14 residues. Germline-derived CDR1 and CDR2 are MRHNA and SNTAGT. Trimming stripped 6 bases from V and 4 bases from J, with 15 bases between. DNA for the CDR3: TGTGCCAGCAGGACCTCAAAGGGGGGCACTGAAGCTTTCTTT. Translating it yields CASRTSKGGTEAFF.

Only a few counts were recorded for this clone. Other nucleotide sequences in the sample specify the same CDR3. The genes are TRBV27 and TRBJ2-7, with TRBD1 as a possible D gene (5 bases). The V end was cut by 2 bases, the J end by 3 bases, with 8 bases between. Looked up from germline, CDR1 is MNHEY and CDR2 is SMNVEV (reference sequence). The CDR3 has 13 amino acids. The CDR3 is CASSLRQGYEQYF. The DNA for the CDR3 is TGTGCCAGCAGTTTACGGCAGGGCTACGAGCAGTACTTC.

The rearrangement uses TRBV27 and TRBJ2-7; unclear D gene. This CDR3 is 14 amino acids long. Germline loops: CDR1 MNHEY, CDR2 SMNVEV (reference sequence). V was clipped by 4 bases and J by 3 bases, with 13 bases between them. CDR3 sequence (DNA): TGTGCCAGCAGTTCCCCCGACCTCTACTACGAGCAGTACTTC. This sequence encodes CASSSPDLYYEQYF.

This chain's CDR3 is CASSGGTGTGELFF. The CDR3 nucleotides read TGTGCCAGCAGCGGAGGGACGGGCACCGGGGAGCTGTTTTTT. This chain links TRBV9 with TRBJ2-2; D tentatively fits TRBD1 or TRBD2 (5 bases each). The CDR3 covers 14 residues. Germline V gene data show CDR1 as SGDLS and CDR2 as YYNGEE. Trimming removed 3 bases at V and 4 bases at J, with 10 bases between.

This chain links TRBV21-1 with TRBJ1-4. TRBV21-1 is reported as a pseudogene. CDR3 length equals 17 residues. The CDR3 reads CASSGGGCWAVNEKLFF. CDR3 coding DNA: TGTGCCAGCAGCGGGGGGGGCTGTTGGGCGGTAAATGAAAAACTGTTTTTT.

V is TRBV27 and J is TRBJ2-7; 8 positions agree with TRBD1. Germline trimming cut 5 bases from V and 3 bases from J; bases unmatched to any gene: 12. Looked up from germline, CDR1 is MNHEY and CDR2 is SMNVEV (reference sequence). The CDR3 runs to 16 residues. DNA for the CDR3: TGTGCCAGCAGTCCCCTCGGCGGACAGGGATTCTACGAGCAGTACTTC. Encoded protein: CASSPLGGQGFYEQYF.

The chain uses TRBV4-1 and TRBJ1-2; D gene uncertain. Trimming took off 1 base at V and 4 bases at J, with 13 bases between the two ends. The CDR3 has 15 residues. The germline V gene encodes CDR1 MGHRA and CDR2 YSYEKL. CDR3 sequence (DNA): TGCGCCAGCAGCCAAGGAGGGTCCCCCCTCTATGGCTACACCTTC. This encodes CASSQGGSPLYGYTF.

V usage is TRBV6-5 and J usage is TRBJ2-5; D possibly corresponds to TRBD1 (5 bases). Germline values: CDR1 MNHEY, CDR2 SVGAGI. Trimming pared 4 bases from V and 1 base from J, leaving 16 bases between. This CDR3 spans 16 amino acids. CDR3 in DNA: TGTGCCAGCAGTTCCGACAGCCTCTACTTCCAAGAGACCCAGTACTTC. Translation: CASSSDSLYFQETQYF.

The V gene is TRBV7-8, the J gene TRBJ2-1; 9 nucleotides match TRBD2. Per the germline V gene, CDR1 is SGHVS and CDR2 is FQNEAQ. V trimming: 6 bases; J trimming: 7 bases; junction bases outside the gene matches: 16. CDR3 size: 17 residues. CDR3 sequence: CASRGGLGGRAHNEQFF. In nucleotides, the CDR3 is TGTGCCAGCAGGGGCGGGCTAGGCGGGAGGGCCCATAATGAGCAGTTCTTC. The full variable domain, in which reference TRBV7-8 and TRBJ2-1 provide the parts outside the CDR3, is GAGVSQSPRYKVAKRGQDVALRCDPISGHVSLFWYQQALGQGPEFLTYFQNEAQLDKSGLPSDRFFAERPEGSVSTLKIQRTQQEDSAVYLCASRGGLGGRAHNEQFFGPGTRLTVL.

This clone was seen a few times. The chain links TRBV7-2 to TRBJ2-1; the D gene could be TRBD1 or TRBD2 (5 bases each). V lost 5 bases, J lost 11 bases, and 13 bases lay in between. The CDR3 is 12 amino acids. In germline, CDR1 is SGHTA, CDR2 FQGNSA. CDR3 DNA sequence: TGTGCCAGCAGCGGGAGTCGGGACCAGCAGTTCTTC. It is translated as CASSGSRDQQFF.

Comments on this clone: This sample also contains other DNA sequences that code for the same CDR3. The rearrangement uses TRBV19 and TRBJ2-1; 9 positions agree with TRBD2. Germline V lookup: CDR1 LNHDA, CDR2 SQIVND (reference sequence). V shed 5 bases and J 1 base; nucleotides not matched to a gene: 3. The CDR3 runs to 15 residues. In DNA form, the CDR3 reads TGTGCCAGTAGTGTGCTAGCGGGATCCTACAATGAGCAGTTCTTC. Translated: CASSVLAGSYNEQFF.

CDR3 nucleotide sequence: TGTGCCAGCAGCTTAGGGGGGGTAACCTCTGGAAACACCATATATTTT. Its translation: CASSLGGVTSGNTIYF. V is TRBV7-8 and J is TRBJ1-3, with TRBD1 as a possible D gene (5 bases). The germline CDR1 and CDR2 sequences are SGHVS and FQNEAQ. Deletions cut 1 base from V and 0 bases from J, with 10 bases between. This CDR3 spans 16 amino acids.

This clone was seen just once. V and J are TRBV28 and TRBJ2-5, with TRBD1 matching 8 bases. With 5 bases clipped from V and 5 bases from J, the junction kept 7 bases outside the gene matches. Germline V gene lookup returns CDR1 MDHEN and CDR2 SYDVKM. The CDR3 is made up of 14 amino acids. The chain's CDR3 is CASSNGQGAETQYF. CDR3 nucleotide sequence: TGTGCCAGCAGTAACGGACAGGGAGCGGAGACCCAGTACTTC. Looking up the rest from reference TRBV28 and TRBJ2-5 gives the full variable domain: DVKVTQSSRYLVKRTGEKVFLECVQDMDHENMFWYRQDPGLGLRLIYFSYDVKMKEKGDIPEGYSVSREKKERFSLILESASTNQTSMYLCASSNGQGAETQYFGPGTRLLVL.

The chain links TRBV11-2 to TRBJ2-7, with 8 bases lining up with TRBD2. Germline assignment: CDR1 SGHAT and CDR2 FQNNGV. The CDR3 extends over 19 amino acids. The J segment lost 2 bases and the V segment lost 2 bases, leaving 17 bases of the junction unmatched. The CDR3 is CASSLRSPRAGENPYEQYF. DNA of the CDR3: TGTGCCAGCAGCTTAAGGTCCCCCCGAGCGGGAGAAAATCCCTACGAGCAGTACTTC.

V usage is TRBV7-8 and J usage is TRBJ2-5, with D perhaps TRBD1 (5 bases). This CDR3 contains 14 residues. Germline V CDR1 and CDR2: SGHVS, FQNEAQ. The germline V and J ends were trimmed by 2 bases and 5 bases, with 12 bases remaining between them. The DNA for the CDR3 is TGTGCCAGCAGCTTAAAATGGGGCTGGGAGACCCAGTACTTC. Encoded protein: CASSLKWGWETQYF.

V usage is TRBV7-2 and J usage is TRBJ2-3; the match to TRBD2 covers 10 bases. Germline CDR1 is SGHTA and CDR2 is FQGNSA. This CDR3 comprises 16 residues. Trimming took 5 bases from V and 6 from J; bases not matched to a gene: 11. CDR3 DNA: TGTGCCAGCAGCCATTCTCTAGCGGGAGTGTGGGATACGCAGTATTTT. This sequence encodes CASSHSLAGVWDTQYF.

This clone appeared once. The chain links TRBV11-2 to TRBJ2-2; 11 bases fit TRBD2. CDR1 SGHAT and CDR2 FQNNGV come from the germline V gene. The CDR3 spans 18 residues. V dropped 5 bases and J dropped 6; count of bases not matched to a gene: 14. CDR3 sequence reads: CASSHFRTSGSPPGELFF. The CDR3 nucleotides read TGTGCCAGCAGCCACTTTCGAACTAGCGGGAGTCCCCCCGGGGAGCTGTTTTTT. The complete variable domain, with remaining parts taken from reference TRBV11-2 and TRBJ2-2, reads EAGVAQSPRYKIIEKRQSVAFWCNPISGHATLYWYQQILGQGPKLLIQFQNNGVVDDSQLPKDRFSAERLKGVDSTLKIQPAKLEDSAVYLCASSHFRTSGSPPGELFFGEGSRLTVL.

The chain links TRBV27 to TRBJ2-7; tentative D call: TRBD1 (5 bases). The V and J ends lost 2 bases and 6 bases respectively, with 11 bases between them. Germline loops: CDR1 MNHEY, CDR2 SMNVEV (reference sequence). The CDR3 consists of 13 residues. CDR3 DNA: TGTGCCAGCAGTTTAATCAGGGCTGGCGAGCAGTACTTC. Protein sequence: CASSLIRAGEQYF.

The chain is built from TRBV7-6 and TRBJ2-3, with TRBD2 matching 10 bases. The V gene end was trimmed by 5 bases and the J gene end by 4 bases; junction bases not matched to a gene: 9. This CDR3 contains 16 residues. CDR1 SGHVS and CDR2 FNYEAQ come from the germline V gene. The CDR3 DNA reads as TGTGCCAGCAGCGCCCTCCCTAGCGGGAGCCCAGATACGCAGTATTTT. Translating gives CASSALPSGSPDTQYF.

The chain is built from TRBV10-2 and TRBJ2-1; D gene unclear. The germline CDR1 and CDR2 sequences are WSHSY and SAAADI. The CDR3 length is 10 residues. Trimming left V 4 bases short and J 10 bases short, with 5 bases between. This chain's CDR3 is CASSAGEQFF. The DNA of the CDR3 is TGCGCCAGCAGTGCCGGGGAGCAGTTCTTC.

The chain recombines TRBV6-1 with TRBJ2-7, with TRBD2 identical over 11 bases. Germline CDR1 and CDR2: MNHNS and SASEGT. V was pared by 3 bases and J by 3 bases, with 7 bases of the junction left unmatched. The CDR3 extends over 16 amino acids. In nucleotides, the CDR3 is TGTGCCAGCAGTGAGACCGCGGGACTAGCGGTCTACGAGCAGTACTTC. It specifies CASSETAGLAVYEQYF.